This TCR beta chain derives from a study of early T cells in non-severe SARS-CoV-2 infection (dated by TCRdb to the early 2020s). About the investigation overall: TCR sequencing used bulk RNA from unsorted whole blood, so alpha and beta chains could not be paired. Summary of the overall study and its limitations: VDJdb matching was skewed toward anti-spike CD8 responses, so virus-specific expansions were likely underestimated and private and CD4 specificities were missed.

The study was a case-control design nested within a healthcare worker cohort in London, UK, with weekly nasopharyngeal swab PCR tests and blood sampling. Healthcare workers were enrolled in the week of the UK lockdown, from 23 to 31 March 2020, and were followed every week for up to 16 weeks. The library came from 5' RACE. The data were produced on a NextSeq 500. The TCR library protocol attached unique molecular identifiers to individual cDNA molecules to correct for sequencing error and PCR bias. TCR alpha and beta chains were both sequenced, and the abundances of alpha and beta sequences in each sample were closely correlated with each other. Concerning the study's data processing: Decombinator V4 was used to annotate the V gene, J gene and CDR3 of the TCR sequences. Expanded TCRs were defined as changing significantly between any two time points under a Poisson model with p below 0.0001. TCR abundances were normalised to the total number of TCRs sequenced per sample and were expressed as counts per million. VDJdb, accessed 1 November 2021, was searched for CMV, EBV and SARS-CoV-2 annotated TCRs, excluding TCRs annotated for multiple antigens. TCRdb reprocessing: public reads trimmed at Q25 with fastp, clones called with MiXCR, in-frame beta chains kept. Every CDR3 protein is listed once, alongside the most common genes and DNA of its rows. TCRdb, not the authors, supplied the V and J calls. This sample holds some 80,000 distinct CDR3 sequences; 12% were observed only once. The top ten clones comprise around a sixth of the sample.

As regards this clonotype: The antigen this receptor binds is unknown. Per-base quality was not reported, and no clone a single base away is much larger than it.

This sequence was found in an adult who was a healthcare worker with PCR-confirmed SARS-CoV-2 infection or an uninfected control (not recorded which). The donor label of this sample is uncertain. This sample comprised whole blood, obtained at baseline.

The CDR3 has the sequence CASSNGLAGANEQFF. The nucleotides are TGTGCCAGCAGTAACGGACTAGCGGGGGCCAATGAGCAGTTCTTC. The sequence is built from TRBV12-3 or TRBV12-4 and TRBJ2-1, with TRBD2 identical over 13 junction bases. From its cysteine to its phenylalanine, the CDR3 spans 15 amino acids. CDR3 DNA only is kept here, 45 bases in frame from base 1. From V the trimming removes 5 bases and from J it removes 6 bases, while the gene matches leave 4 bases of the junction unaccounted for.